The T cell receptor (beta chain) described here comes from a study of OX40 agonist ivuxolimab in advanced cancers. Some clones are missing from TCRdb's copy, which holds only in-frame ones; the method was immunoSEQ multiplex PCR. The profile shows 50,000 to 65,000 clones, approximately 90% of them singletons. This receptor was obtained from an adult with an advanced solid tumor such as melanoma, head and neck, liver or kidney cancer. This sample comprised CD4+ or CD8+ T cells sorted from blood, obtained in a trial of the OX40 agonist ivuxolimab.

The CDR3 nucleotides are TGTGCCAGTAGTATCCGGGTACAGCTTGAGCAGTTCTTC. Residues: CASSIRVQLEQFF. V usage is TRBV19 and J usage is TRBJ2-1; D is undetermined. With 3 bases removed from V and 9 bases from J, the gap between germline ends came to 12 bases. Germline assignment: CDR1 LNHDA and CDR2 SQIVND (reference sequence). This CDR3 contains 13 residues.